Included here is one T cell receptor (beta chain) sequence, with context. This sample is drawn from a study of OX40 agonist ivuxolimab in advanced cancers. Germline V CDR1 and CDR2: MGHDK, SYGVNS. This CDR3 is 12 amino acids long. Between the trimmed V and J ends, which lost 1 base and 4 bases, there was a span of 4 bases. Profiled with immunoSEQ multiplex PCR; TCRdb holds only in-frame clones, not every one. Of roughly 62,000 clones listed, about 83% were seen once; the top ten hold 2.6%. The receptor's source is an adult with an advanced solid tumor such as melanoma, head and neck, liver or kidney cancer. The V gene is TRBV25-1, the J gene TRBJ1-1; D not certain. The starting material was CD4+ or CD8+ T cells sorted from blood, obtained in a trial of the OX40 agonist ivuxolimab. CDR3 nucleotide sequence: TGTGCCAGCAGTGAATGGGGCACTGAAGCTTTCTTT. Its protein product is CASSEWGTEAFF.